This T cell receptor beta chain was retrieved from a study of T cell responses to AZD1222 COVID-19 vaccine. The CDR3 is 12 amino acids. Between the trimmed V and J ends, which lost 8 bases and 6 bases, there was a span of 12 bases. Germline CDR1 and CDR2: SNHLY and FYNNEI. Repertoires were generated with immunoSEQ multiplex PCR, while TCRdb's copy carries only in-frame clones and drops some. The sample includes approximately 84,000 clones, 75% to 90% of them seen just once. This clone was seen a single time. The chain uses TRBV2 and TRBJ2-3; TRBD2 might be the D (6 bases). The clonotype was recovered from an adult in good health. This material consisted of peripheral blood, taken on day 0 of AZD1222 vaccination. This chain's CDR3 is CASGRFADTQYF. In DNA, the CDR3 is TGTGCCAGCGGGAGGTTCGCCGATACGCAGTATTTT.